This TCR beta chain came from a study of T-cell memory formation after mild COVID-19. Germline CDR1 reads SGHDT; CDR2 reads YYEEEE. V dropped 2 bases and J dropped 3 bases, with 12 bases sitting between them. The CDR3 is made up of 15 amino acids. Study results and limitations: Confirmation of SARS-CoV-2 specificity was lacking for second-wave clones peaking day 37.

TCRdb independently ran MiXCR on the 5' RACE reads; one entry per CDR3 protein. The sample includes about 170,000 distinct CDR3 sequences, over 10% seen only once; the top ten take approximately 3.5%. This clonotype was counted only a few times. What it binds is unknown. This clonotype was obtained from a young man who had mild COVID-19 (a few samples of this study predate the infection). Cell type and time point are not known. The sequencing input was PBMCs or a T cell subset sorted from them (not recorded which). The gene calls are TRBV5-6 and TRBJ2-1, with D perhaps being TRBD1 or TRBD2 (5 bases each). CDR3 coding DNA: TGTGCCAGCAGCTTCGGGGCGATCCTCTACAATGAGCAGTTCTTC. It is translated as CASSFGAILYNEQFF.